This T cell receptor (beta chain) was captured in a study of tumor-infiltrating lymphocytes in primary liver carcinoma. Whole-study results and caveats: With p = 0.039, the top-250-clone fraction in tumors significantly exceeded that in blood.

The template, roughly 510 ng total RNA, yielded TCR beta cDNA made with a constant-region primer. Three-round nested multiplex PCR performed with slightly modified ARM-PCR produced the TCR beta libraries. Primers for the first two PCR rounds were TRBV1-TRBV30 forward primers and a C-beta reverse primer (roughly 9 cycles per round). TCRdb redid the calling of the multiplex PCR reads with MiXCR, one entry per CDR3 protein. The sample lists 20,000 to 25,000 distinct CDR3 sequences; around 80% were seen once. Starting material for RNA and DNA co-extraction consisted of roughly 19-30 mg of unsorted bulk tissue. About this clonotype itself: Its antigen is not known. The junction shows a germline mismatch at one end, possibly a read error.

CDR1 and CDR2 from the germline V gene are SGHRS and YFSETQ. CDR3 length: 15 residues. This receptor was identified in a woman aged 25 to 39 with primary liver carcinoma and hepatitis B virus infection. The chain recombines TRBV5-1 with TRBJ2-1; 8 bases map to TRBD1. Sequences were obtained from liver tumor tissue from sampling region 2. Described subset: tumor region T2, inferior pole. The CDR3 nucleotides read TGCGTCAGCAGCTTGGGGGACAGGATTACAAATGAGCAGTTCTTC. This sequence encodes CVSSLGDRITNEQFF. The full variable domain, with the rest looked up from reference TRBV5-1 and TRBJ2-1, is KAGVTQTPRYLIKTRGQQVTLSCSPISGHRSVSWYQQTPGQGLQFLFEYFSETQRNKGNFPGRFSGRQFSNSRSEMNVSTLELGDSALYLCVSSLGDRITNEQFFGPGTRLTVL.